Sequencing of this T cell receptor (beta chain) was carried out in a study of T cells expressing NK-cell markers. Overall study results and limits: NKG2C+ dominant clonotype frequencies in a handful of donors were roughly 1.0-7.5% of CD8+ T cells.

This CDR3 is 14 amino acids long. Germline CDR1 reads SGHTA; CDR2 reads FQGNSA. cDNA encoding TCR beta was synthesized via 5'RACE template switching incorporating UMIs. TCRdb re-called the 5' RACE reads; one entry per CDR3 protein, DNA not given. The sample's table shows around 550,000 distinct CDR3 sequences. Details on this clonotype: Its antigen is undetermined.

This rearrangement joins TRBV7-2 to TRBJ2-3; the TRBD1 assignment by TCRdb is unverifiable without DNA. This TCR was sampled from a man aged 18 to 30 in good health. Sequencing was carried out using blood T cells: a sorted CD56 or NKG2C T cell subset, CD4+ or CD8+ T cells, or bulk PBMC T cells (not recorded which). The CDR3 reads CASSLMTVGDTQYF. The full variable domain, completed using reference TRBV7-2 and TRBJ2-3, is GAGVSQSPSNKVTEKGKDVELRCDPISGHTALYWYRQSLGQGLEFLIYFQGNSAPDKSGLPSDRFSAERTGGSVSTLTIQRTQQEDSAVYLCASSLMTVGDTQYFGPGTRLTVL.